The rows below give T cell receptor beta chains drawn from one sample of a study of T cells in localized non-small cell lung cancer. Generated by immunoSEQ multiplex PCR, the TCRdb table keeps only in-frame clones and is missing some. This table has around 130,000 clones, around 89% appearing once. The sequenced sample was peripheral blood, obtained before any cancer treatment. These receptors originate from a female donor aged 60 or older with stage I lung adenocarcinoma. Each CDR3 is given with its conserved first and last residue. A D gene is named only where the DNA matches it firmly. Only part of the rows carry a size: once, few, many, or a class if the clone is expanded.

NA	TRBV27	TRBJ1-2	NA	TGTGCCAGCAGTTTCGGGCGGGGGCGTATCGGCTACACCTTC	CASSFGRGRIGYTF
once	TRBV28	TRBJ2-5	NA	TGTGCCAGCAGTTATGAGGAGACCCAGTACTTC	CASSYEETQYF
NA	TRBV6-5	TRBJ2-1	NA	TGTGCCAGCAGTTACTCGAGAAGCGGAGAGCAGTTCTTC	CASSYSRSGEQFF
NA	TRBV10-3	TRBJ2-6	NA	TGTGCCATCAGTTCAGGGGCGTCTGGGGCCAACGTCCTGACTTTC	CAISSGASGANVLTF
NA	TRBV5-6	TRBJ2-2	NA	TGTGCCAGCACTAAAGAGGGACCCAATTTGTGGACCGGGGAGCTGTTTTTT	CASTKEGPNLWTGELFF
once	TRBV7-9	TRBJ2-7	TRBD1	TGTGCCAGCAGCCCCCTGTCAGGGGGTGAGCAGTACTTC	CASSPLSGGEQYF
NA	TRBV30	TRBJ2-1	TRBD2	TGTGCCTGGAGTGTACGGCTAGCGGGAGGCGATGAGCAGTTCTTC	CAWSVRLAGGDEQFF
NA	TRBV5-1	TRBJ1-4	TRBD1	TGCGCCAGCAGCCTTCCGGGACAGGGGAGTGAAAAACTGTTTTTT	CASSLPGQGSEKLFF
NA	TRBV4-1	TRBJ1-5	NA	TGCGCCAGCAGCCAAGGATATAGCAATCAGCCCCAGCATTTT	CASSQGYSNQPQHF
NA	TRBV27	TRBJ2-1	TRBD2	TGTGCCAGCAGTTCGGGGAGGGCCGATGAGCAGTTCTTC	CASSSGRADEQFF
NA	TRBV29-1	TRBJ2-5	NA	TGCAGCGTGGACCGAACGGAGACCCAGTACTTC	CSVDRTETQYF
NA	TRBV9	TRBJ1-3	NA	TGTGCCAGCAGTGGCGAGGCAGGACTTCGAAACACCATATATTTT	CASSGEAGLRNTIYF
NA	TRBV5-6	TRBJ2-3	TRBD1	TGTGCCAGCAGCGGGACAGGGGGTGGTCTCCTCACAGATACGCAGTATTTT	CASSGTGGGLLTDTQYF
NA	TRBV5-4	TRBJ2-6	NA	TGTGCCAGCAGCTTAATCGGGTCTGGGGCCAACGTCCTGACTTTC	CASSLIGSGANVLTF
NA	TRBV27	TRBJ2-5	TRBD2	TGTGCCAGCAGCCCGGAACTAGCGGAACGGTACCAAGAGACCCAGTACTTC	CASSPELAERYQETQYF
NA	TRBV28	TRBJ2-1	TRBD2	TGTGCCAGCAGTTTAAAGTTAGCGGGTCTCCTCAAGGGAAATGAGCAGTTCTTC	CASSLKLAGLLKGNEQFF
NA	TRBV7-3	TRBJ1-1	NA	TGTGCCAGCAGCTCAGCGGCCGACACTGAAGCTTTCTTT	CASSSAADTEAFF
NA	TRBV7-9	TRBJ2-1	NA	TGTGCCAGCAGCCCCCTCGTGACTAGAATCGACCCTGAGCAGTTCTTC	CASSPLVTRIDPEQFF
NA	TRBV29-1	TRBJ2-1	NA	TGCAGCGTTGTGGCAGGCCAGTCCTACAATGAGCAGTTCTTC	CSVVAGQSYNEQFF
NA	TRBV29-1	TRBJ2-2	NA	TGCAGCGTTGGTCGGGGGTCGTACACCGGGGAGCTGTTTTTT	CSVGRGSYTGELFF
NA	TRBV4-1	TRBJ1-5	TRBD1	TGCGCCAGCAGCCAAGGGGACAGAGAAAATCAGCCCCAGCATTTT	CASSQGDRENQPQHF
NA	TRBV6-6	TRBJ2-3	NA	TGTGCCAGCAGTTACGTTTGGGACGGCACAGATACGCAGTATTTT	CASSYVWDGTDTQYF
NA	TRBV11-3	TRBJ2-2	NA	TGTGCCAGCAGCCCCCACCGGGAGCTCACCGGGGAGCTGTTTTTT	CASSPHRELTGELFF
NA	TRBV5-6	TRBJ2-3	NA	TGTGCCAGCAGCTTTACACGCATCCGCACAGATACGCAGTATTTT	CASSFTRIRTDTQYF
NA	TRBV6-1	TRBJ1-1	NA	TGTGCCAGCAGTATGACGGACTACACTGAAGCTTTCTTT	CASSMTDYTEAFF
NA	TRBV5-4	TRBJ1-3	TRBD1	TGTGCCAGCAGCCGGACAGGACTTAACTCGGGAAACACCATATATTTT	CASSRTGLNSGNTIYF
NA	TRBV10-2	TRBJ2-1	TRBD2	TGCGCCAGCAGTGAGTACCCCGGGACTAGCGGGATGGGGGAGCTGGATGAGCAGTTCTTC	CASSEYPGTSGMGELDEQFF
NA	TRBV19	TRBJ2-2	NA	TGTGCCAGTAGTACAGGGACGGAGAACACCGGGGAGCTGTTTTTT	CASSTGTENTGELFF
NA	TRBV27	TRBJ2-2	NA	TGTGCCAGCAGTTTATTGTCCGGGGCCGGGGAGCTGTTTTTT	CASSLLSGAGELFF
NA	TRBV6-5	TRBJ1-1	TRBD1	TGTGCCAGCAGTTACTCGAAGGGACAGCTGAACACTGAAGCTTTCTTT	CASSYSKGQLNTEAFF
NA	TRBV18	TRBJ1-2	NA	TGTGCCAGCTCACAACTACAGGGAACTAACTATGGCTACACCTTC	CASSQLQGTNYGYTF
NA	TRBV5-1	TRBJ2-3	NA	TGCGCCAGCAGTTTGGGGAGGCAGGCAGGGAGGAGCACAGATACGCAGTATTTT	CASSLGRQAGRSTDTQYF
NA	TRBV9	TRBJ2-7	NA	TGTGCCAGCAGCAGCGACAACCCCTACGAGCAGTACTTC	CASSSDNPYEQYF
once	TRBV7-9	TRBJ2-1	NA	TGTGCCAGCAGCTTAGCCTCAGGTCTCCACAATGAGCAGTTCTTC	CASSLASGLHNEQFF
NA	TRBV7-3	TRBJ1-1	NA	TGTGCCAGCAGCCCCAGGGCCCCCCCAACGGAAGCTTTCTTT	CASSPRAPPTEAFF
NA	TRBV28	TRBJ1-5	NA	TGTGCCAGCAGGGAGTTTGAAAGGGTTGGGGGCAATCAGCCCCAGCATTTT	CASREFERVGGNQPQHF
NA	TRBV6-5	TRBJ2-3	NA	TGTGCCAGCAGTTCACCCACGAATACGCAGTATTTT	CASSSPTNTQYF
NA	TRBV28	TRBJ2-3	TRBD1	TGTGCCAGCAGTACAGGGGGTAGCACAGATACGCAGTATTTT	CASSTGGSTDTQYF
NA	TRBV9	TRBJ2-1	TRBD2	TGTGCCAGCAGCAGGACTAGCGGACCCTACAATGAGCAGTTCTTC	CASSRTSGPYNEQFF
NA	TRBV28	TRBJ2-7	NA	TGTGCCAGCAGTCGCCCGGTGGGATTTTCCTACGAGCAGTACTTC	CASSRPVGFSYEQYF
NA	TRBV25-1	TRBJ2-1	NA	TGTGCCAGCAGTGAGTGGGGACAACGGGGTGAGCAGTTCTTC	CASSEWGQRGEQFF
once	TRBV2	TRBJ1-4	NA	TGTGCCAGCAGTCCGGGGGCGACAAAGAAACTGTTTTTT	CASSPGATKKLFF
once	TRBV10-1	TRBJ1-4	NA	TGCGCCAGCAGTGATCGAGTAGGGGGTAATGAAAAACTGTTTTTT	CASSDRVGGNEKLFF
NA	TRBV5-1	TRBJ1-4	NA	TGCGCCAGCAGCTTGGGGGCAGTAAGAGAAAAACTGTTTTTT	CASSLGAVREKLFF
NA	TRBV7-2	TRBJ1-4	TRBD1	TGTGCCAGCAGCGGGACAGCCCTAGGAGAAAAACTGTTTTTT	CASSGTALGEKLFF
NA	TRBV6-5	TRBJ2-7	TRBD2	TGTGCCAGCACGCCTATACGGGGGGAGGGCGAGCAGTACTTC	CASTPIRGEGEQYF
NA	TRBV4-1	TRBJ1-3	NA	TGCGCCAGCAGCCAAGGAACGGGGAGTGGAAACACCATATATTTT	CASSQGTGSGNTIYF
once	TRBV6-4	TRBJ1-2	NA	TGTGCCAGCAGTGACCGGTTGGCAGGGAGGCCCCCAAACTATGGCTACACCTTC	CASSDRLAGRPPNYGYTF
NA	TRBV19	TRBJ1-2	NA	TGTGCCAGTAGTATCGGGATTAACTATGGCTACACCTTC	CASSIGINYGYTF
NA	TRBV9	TRBJ2-1	TRBD2	TGTGCCAGCGGTAAGGGACTAGCGGGAGTGGGGGAGCAGTTCTTC	CASGKGLAGVGEQFF
NA	TRBV30	TRBJ1-3	NA	TGTGCCTGGAGTCTAACCGGGACGGCGACTGGAAACACCATATATTTT	CAWSLTGTATGNTIYF
NA	TRBV5-1	TRBJ1-3	NA	TGCGCCAGCAGATCGGACGGCTGGCGGGCTGGAAACACCATATATTTT	CASRSDGWRAGNTIYF
medium-sized	TRBV27	TRBJ2-7	NA	TGTGCCAGCAGTTTCCAGACCCGACCGTACTTC	CASSFQTRPYF
NA	TRBV2	TRBJ2-3	TRBD2	TGTGCCAGCAGACGGGCGGGGGCAGATACGCAGTATTTT	CASRRAGADTQYF